The T cell receptor (beta chain) described here comes from a study of blood T cell repertoires in COVID-19. The wider study: Acute and convalescent COVID-19 samples came from the United States, Italy and Spain. Sample material is recorded as cDNA or gDNA derived from T cells, B-cell-depleted T cells, or PBMCs.

Study processing details: Estimated nucleated cell counts came from reference gene primer amplification. The assay was immunoSEQ multiplex PCR, and TCRdb's table has in-frame clones only and misses some. The V and J calls and clone size were taken over from that table, and D and trimming were inferred from the DNA. The sample consists of about 34,000 clones, more than 80% of them appearing once. Germline V gene sequence: CDR1 SQVTM, CDR2 ANQGSEA. The CDR3 covers 16 residues. J gave up 6 bases and V 6 bases, and 15 bases lay outside the gene matches. The sequencing input was peripheral blood. The sequence was obtained from a woman in her 70s with acute or convalescent COVID-19. The chain recombines TRBV29-1 with TRBJ2-3, with 10 nucleotides matching TRBD2. The CDR3 here is CSVGGASGGLIDTQYF. The CDR3, as DNA: TGCAGCGTCGGCGGGGCTAGCGGGGGCCTTATCGATACGCAGTATTTT.